This is a list of T cell receptor beta chains from one sample in a study of T cell changes during pregnancy in multiple sclerosis. Assay: immunoSEQ multiplex PCR; the TCRdb copy retains only in-frame clones and omits some. The sample yields more than 55,000 clones, 92% seen once. Sequencing used peripheral blood, obtained in the first trimester of pregnancy. These receptors were collected from a female donor in good health, enrolled as a control in a pregnancy study. CDR3s include the opening cysteine and the closing phenylalanine or tryptophan. Each record gives: V gene, J gene, CDR3 protein.

TRBV6-5	TRBJ1-1	CASRRDRFEAFF
TRBV6-1	TRBJ2-5	CASSVPSAETQYF
TRBV12-5	TRBJ2-1	CASGLEPTSGRDNEQFF
TRBV14	TRBJ2-1	CASSQSLAGWASNEQFF
TRBV7-9	TRBJ2-2	CASRQTSGSRGTGELFF
TRBV19	TRBJ1-5	CASTFGGQGASGNQPQHF
TRBV5-1	TRBJ2-2	CASSLEARNTGELFF
TRBV4-1	TRBJ2-1	CASSLLGTSGRWGNEQFF
TRBV13	TRBJ2-5	CASSSLAVYQETQYF
TRBV15	TRBJ2-7	CATSGLGTGGWYEQYF
TRBV9	TRBJ1-1	CASSVDTENTEAFF
TRBV6-1	TRBJ1-6	CASSGQPSPLHF